This TCR beta chain was identified during a study of blood T cell repertoires in COVID-19. Sequenced by immunoSEQ multiplex PCR; TCRdb stores in-frame clones only, minus some. Of some 38,000 clones in the sample, 75% to 90% were seen once. Germline V CDR1 and CDR2: MNHEY, SVGAGI. The CDR3 contains 14 residues. Trimming left V 6 bases short and J 2 bases short, with 11 bases between. The chain carries TRBV6-5 and TRBJ1-5, with D perhaps TRBD1 (6 bases). The clonotype was recovered from a man between 60 and 75 years old with active or convalescent COVID-19. Sequenced input: peripheral blood. The CDR3 DNA follows: TGTGCCAGCAGCCGGACAGTGGGCAATCAGCCCCAGCATTTT. Protein sequence: CASSRTVGNQPQHF.